The 27 T cell receptor beta chains reported below all come from one sample, sequenced in a study of blood T cell dynamics during melanoma immunotherapy (dated by TCRdb to 2019 to 2021). The sample's time point label, in plain terms: pre-treatment baseline. Library generation was performed with the immunoSEQ multiplex PCR assay. TCRdb re-hosts the immuneACCESS table, in-frame sequences only. Its copies lack some clones; in the studies checked, an unresolved V gene accounts for under half of them, and the cause for the rest is not known. This sample gives some 7,200 clones in total; about 86% of them show up just once. Over 15% of the sample lies in the top ten. The sample here was blood, taken from a patient treated with checkpoint blockade. These receptors all stem from a human donor with melanoma.

V usage is TRBV20-1 and J usage is TRBJ2-7, with D maybe TRBD2 (5 bases). CDR1 is DFQATT, CDR2 SNEGSKA, per germline (reference sequence). This CDR3 contains 11 residues. V lost 7 bases to trimming and J lost 7 bases, with 14 bases between them. In DNA form, the CDR3 reads TGCAGTGTACCCTCCGGGGTAGAGCAGTACTTC. It specifies CSVPSGVEQYF.

In this sample, this clone turned up once. The rearrangement links TRBV27 to TRBJ1-6; a possible D gene is TRBD1 (5 bases). V was clipped by 5 bases and J by 10 bases, with 18 bases between them. The germline gives CDR1 MNHEY, CDR2 SMNVEV (reference sequence). The length of the CDR3 is 15 residues. The CDR3 spells CASSPRDGLWSPLHF. Written as DNA, the CDR3 is TGTGCCAGCAGTCCGAGGGACGGCCTTTGGTCACCCCTCCACTTT.

The chain has TRBV13 and TRBJ2-7; the D is unclear. Germline values: CDR1 PRHDT, CDR2 FYEKMQ (reference sequence). The CDR3 sequence is 14 residues long. The ends were cut back, 0 bases at V and 3 bases at J, with 9 bases in the middle. The chain's CDR3 is CASSLGSRRYEQYF. In nucleotides, the CDR3 is TGTGCCAGCAGCTTAGGCTCTAGGCGCTACGAGCAGTACTTC.

The chain carries TRBV4-2 and TRBJ2-1; TRBD2 matches 14 bases. The CDR3 totals 17 residues. CDR1 is LGHNA and CDR2 is YNFKEQ in the germline V gene. V shed 3 bases, J shed 8 bases, and the junction held 9 bases outside the gene matches. This CDR3 reads CASSQAGLAGDFYEQFF. DNA for the CDR3: TGTGCCAGCAGCCAGGCGGGACTAGCGGGAGATTTCTATGAGCAGTTCTTC.

The genes are TRBV5-1 and TRBJ2-1; 8 bases line up with TRBD1. Per germline, CDR1 SGHRS and CDR2 YFSETQ. V dropped 0 bases and J dropped 5; count of bases not matched to a gene: 4. The CDR3 loop spans 15 amino acids. CDR3 amino acids: CASSLVQGVHNEQFF. CDR3 in DNA: TGCGCCAGCAGCTTGGTACAGGGGGTACACAATGAGCAGTTCTTC.

This rearrangement joins TRBV5-5 to TRBJ1-2, with D hard to call. This CDR3 is 16 amino acids long. CDR1 and CDR2 from the germline V gene are SGHKS and YYEKEE (reference sequence). V lost 0 bases, J lost 3 bases, and 15 bases lay in between. The DNA for the CDR3 is TGTGCCAGCAGCTTGGCAGTTGACCAGAGGTACTATGGCTACACCTTC. Translating gives CASSLAVDQRYYGYTF.

This clone was found once. The chain links TRBV9 to TRBJ2-7; no firm D call. The germline gives CDR1 SGDLS, CDR2 YYNGEE. This CDR3 is 16 amino acids long. Deletions cut 3 bases from V and 4 bases from J, with 20 bases between. The CDR3 DNA follows: TGTGCCAGCAGCGGAAACCCTGGGAAACCCTCATACGAGCAGTACTTC. Translated: CASSGNPGKPSYEQYF. Complete variable domain (other parts from reference TRBV9 and TRBJ2-7): DSGVTQTPKHLITATGQRVTLRCSPRSGDLSVYWYQQSLDQGLQFLIQYYNGEERAKGNILERFSAQQFPDLHSELNLSSLELGDSALYFCASSGNPGKPSYEQYFGPGTRLTVT.

The CDR3 here is CASSDSRRTEINEQFF. The CDR3 coding sequence is TGTGCCAGCAGTGACTCTAGGCGAACAGAGATTAATGAGCAGTTCTTC. The rearrangement joins TRBV6-4 to TRBJ2-1; no clear D. Trimming left V 0 bases short and J 7 bases short, with 16 bases between. The CDR3 runs 16 residues. Germline CDR1 is MRHNA and CDR2 is SNTAGT.

The chain links TRBV6-4 to TRBJ2-6; no clear D gene. Germline values: CDR1 MRHNA, CDR2 SNTAGT. V lost 6 bases to trimming and J lost 0 bases, with 9 bases between them. The CDR3 has 15 amino acids. The CDR3, as DNA: TGTGCCAGCAGCTATGACCACTCTGGGGCCAACGTCCTGACTTTC. Translated, it gives CASSYDHSGANVLTF.

The rearrangement uses TRBV19 and TRBJ1-5; D might be TRBD1 (6 bases). Trimming took 1 base from V and 1 from J, leaving 8 bases between them. The CDR3 is made up of 15 amino acids. Germline loops: CDR1 LNHDA, CDR2 SQIVND (reference sequence). For the CDR3, the DNA is TGTGCCAGTAGTATAGCGACAGGAAGCAATCAGCCCCAGCATTTT. The encoded protein is CASSIATGSNQPQHF.

As concerns this clone: At one of its ends the junction is not consistent with the germline gene, which may arise from a read error. V is TRBV7-8 and J is TRBJ1-1, with D perhaps matching TRBD1 (5 bases). The CDR3 sequence is 16 residues long. Germline-derived CDR1 and CDR2 are SGHVS and FQNEAQ. The CDR3 loop is CASRLAGGGVNTEAFF. CDR3 DNA: TGTGCCAGCAGATTAGCGGGGGGAGGGGTGAACACTGAAGCTTTCTTT.

The chain combines TRBV5-6 with TRBJ1-2; tentatively, D is TRBD1 (6 bases). V lost 2 bases to trimming and J lost 6 bases, with 11 bases between them. This CDR3 contains 13 residues. Germline V gives CDR1 SGHDT, CDR2 YYEEEE. The CDR3 DNA reads as TGTGCCAGCAGCTTTTCTGGGGGCGATGGCTACACCTTC. Translated: CASSFSGGDGYTF. Together with reference TRBV5-6 and TRBJ1-2, the CDR3 gives the full variable domain: DAGVTQSPTHLIKTRGQQVTLRCSPKSGHDTVSWYQQALGQGPQFIFQYYEEEERQRGNFPDRFSGHQFPNYSSELNVNALLLGDSALYLCASSFSGGDGYTFGSGTRLTVV.

V is TRBV6-5 and J is TRBJ1-3; D gene ambiguous. With 7 bases removed from V and 0 bases from J, the gap between germline ends came to 7 bases. Per the germline V gene, CDR1 is MNHEY and CDR2 is SVGAGI. The CDR3 loop spans 13 amino acids. CDR3 in DNA: TGTGCCAGCACCAGCACCTCTGGAAACACCATATATTTT. Residues: CASTSTSGNTIYF.

The chain recombines TRBV6-6 with TRBJ1-6, with D unclear. CDR1 and CDR2 from the germline V gene are MNHNY and SVGAGI (reference sequence). Trimming cost V 5 bases and J 14 bases, with 10 bases left between them. This CDR3 spans 11 amino acids. CDR3 loop: CASSPGPTLHF. The CDR3 DNA reads as TGTGCCAGCAGTCCAGGACCGACCCTCCACTTT.

V is TRBV7-2 and J is TRBJ2-2; no definite D call. The V end was cut by 5 bases, the J end by 7 bases, with 11 bases between. This CDR3 comprises 13 residues. From germline, CDR1 is SGHTA and CDR2 FQGNSA. The CDR3 loop reads CASSQLIDGELFF. The CDR3 coding sequence is TGTGCCAGCAGCCAGCTTATAGACGGGGAGCTGTTTTTT.

Only a few counts were recorded for this clone. CDR3 bases: TGCGCCAGCAGCCCAGGGTACGAGCAGTACTTC. It encodes CASSPGYEQYF. The chain employs TRBV5-1 and TRBJ2-7; a weak D match, TRBD1 (5 bases). V was cut by 4 bases and J by 4 bases, with 6 bases left in between. CDR1 and CDR2 from the germline V gene are SGHRS and YFSETQ. The CDR3 loop spans 11 amino acids.

The chain employs TRBV7-2 and TRBJ1-2; D is ambiguous. The CDR3 extends over 13 amino acids. V lost 5 bases, J lost 4 bases, and 11 bases lay in between. Germline V gene sequence: CDR1 SGHTA, CDR2 FQGNSA. The CDR3 nucleotides are TGTGCCAGCAGCGCCCGGGATATCTATGGCTACACCTTC. This translates into CASSARDIYGYTF.

The chain combines TRBV7-9 with TRBJ1-4; D gene uncertain. The CDR3 length is 16 residues. CDR1 and CDR2 (germline): SEHNR, FQNEAQ (reference sequence). V was clipped by 5 bases and J by 6 bases, with 19 bases between them. DNA of the CDR3: TGTGCCAGCAGCCCCCGACTAAAAACCGGGGATGAAAAACTGTTTTTT. This translates into CASSPRLKTGDEKLFF.

The chain has TRBV6-6 and TRBJ2-4; D possibly corresponds to TRBD2 (5 bases). CDR3 size: 12 residues. V gave up 8 bases and J gave up 0 bases, with 5 bases separating them. Germline V gives CDR1 MNHNY, CDR2 SVGAGI (reference sequence). The CDR3 sequence is CASGLAKNIQYF. Here the CDR3 DNA reads TGTGCCAGCGGACTAGCCAAAAACATTCAGTACTTC.

This clone has a handful of counts. The chain has TRBV7-9 and TRBJ2-7; 7 bases align to TRBD1. This CDR3 comprises 15 residues. Germline CDR1 is SEHNR and CDR2 is FQNEAQ (reference sequence). Trimming took 1 base from V and 4 from J; bases not matched to a gene: 7. The CDR3, as DNA: TGTGCCAGCAGCTTAGAGGGGGACAGCTATTACGAGCAGTACTTC. Encoded protein: CASSLEGDSYYEQYF.

This clone was recorded only once. The rearrangement joins TRBV6-4 to TRBJ1-3; possibly TRBD1 for D (5 bases). Trimming stripped 5 bases from V and 2 bases from J, with 13 bases between. CDR3 length: 15 residues. Germline-derived CDR1 and CDR2 are MRHNA and SNTAGT. CDR3 protein: CASSLRTPAGNTIYF. The DNA for the CDR3 is TGTGCCAGCAGTTTAAGGACACCGGCTGGAAACACCATATATTTT.

The chain joins TRBV19 to TRBJ2-5, with D possibly matching TRBD2 (5 bases). The DNA end is more similar to TRBJ2-7, so the J call may be wrong. Germline V gene lookup returns CDR1 LNHDA and CDR2 SQIVND (reference sequence). The CDR3 consists of 15 residues. The CDR3 spells CASSIRREKTYEQYF. The DNA for the CDR3 is TGTGCCAGTAGTATAAGACGGGAAAAAACTTACGAGCAGTACTTC.

The chain combines TRBV5-1 with TRBJ2-7, with D unresolved. The CDR3 runs 15 residues. The germline CDR1 and CDR2 sequences are SGHRS and YFSETQ. Trimming removed 0 bases at V and 5 bases at J, with 15 bases between. The DNA of the CDR3 is TGCGCCAGCAGCTTGGCCGCGGATCCCTGGGACGAGCAGTACTTC. Protein: CASSLAADPWDEQYF.

In this sample, this clone turned up once. J is TRBJ2-5 and V is TRBV6-5; the match to TRBD1 covers 9 bases. Judging by the DNA end, TRBJ2-7 fits better; the J call may be wrong. Germline V gene lookup returns CDR1 MNHEY and CDR2 SVGAGI. This CDR3 comprises 13 residues. The CDR3 protein is CATATGGLYEQYF. In DNA form, the CDR3 reads TGTGCCACCGCTACAGGGGGCCTTTACGAGCAGTACTTC.

The count of this clone is one. The CDR3 DNA sequence: TGTGCCAGCAGTGAAGCAGCATCCCGGGCTTTCTTT. This encodes CASSEAASRAFF. The chain recombines TRBV2 with TRBJ1-1; no definite D call. The CDR3 sequence is 12 residues long. CDR1 is SNHLY, CDR2 FYNNEI, per germline. V lost 0 bases, J lost 11 bases, and 10 bases lay in between.

V and J are TRBV5-1 and TRBJ1-1; D remains unclear. The CDR3 sequence is 15 residues long. Germline-derived CDR1 and CDR2 are SGHRS and YFSETQ. Trimming cost V 5 bases and J 1 base, with 15 bases left between them. CDR3 coding DNA: TGCGCCAGCAGGTCGCCCGGCGCCCCGAACACTGAAGCTTTCTTT. Protein sequence: CASRSPGAPNTEAFF.

The genes are TRBV7-2 and TRBJ2-7, with 7 bases identical to TRBD1. CDR3 size: 14 residues. Germline values: CDR1 SGHTA, CDR2 FQGNSA. V lost 5 bases to trimming and J lost 2 bases; unmatched junction nucleotides: 6. The CDR3 loop reads CASSRQGATYEQYF. DNA of the CDR3: TGTGCCAGCAGCAGACAGGGAGCGACCTACGAGCAGTACTTC.